The next 22 T cell receptor beta chains were all read from a single sample in a study of blood T cell repertoires in COVID-19. The data were produced by immunoSEQ multiplex PCR, yet TCRdb's version contains in-frame clones alone and is incomplete. The table shows fewer than 65,000 clones, with approximately 80% occurring only once. Source material: peripheral blood. All receptors derive from a man aged 30 to 45 with COVID-19, enrolled during active disease.

The chain links TRBV7-2 to TRBJ2-5; D gene unclear. The V gene's germline CDR1 is SGHTA and CDR2 FQGNSA. CDR3 size: 13 residues. Trimming removed 4 bases at V and 2 bases at J, with 8 bases between. Written as DNA, the CDR3 is TGTGCCAGCAGCTCCCAGATGCAAGAGACCCAGTACTTC. It yields the protein CASSSQMQETQYF.

The chain couples TRBV9 to TRBJ1-1; D is perhaps TRBD1 (5 bases). V lost 3 bases to trimming and J lost 1 base, with 7 bases between them. The CDR3 has 13 amino acids. Per the germline V gene, CDR1 is SGDLS and CDR2 is YYNGEE. CDR3 protein: CASSGDRNTEAFF. The CDR3 DNA sequence: TGTGCCAGCAGCGGAGACAGGAACACTGAAGCTTTCTTT.

This clone was seen a few times. Other DNA sequences within the sample encode an identical CDR3. The chain carries TRBV5-1 and TRBJ1-1; D is uncertain. V lost 0 bases to trimming and J lost 1 base, with 7 bases between them. CDR1 is SGHRS and CDR2 is YFSETQ in the germline V gene. This CDR3 is 14 amino acids long. The CDR3 spells CASSLAQTNTEAFF. The DNA for the CDR3 is TGCGCCAGCAGCTTGGCACAAACGAACACTGAAGCTTTCTTT.

The gene calls are TRBV9 and TRBJ1-3; 7 nucleotides agree with TRBD1. This CDR3 has 15 residues. The germline CDR1 and CDR2 sequences are SGDLS and YYNGEE. The V gene end was trimmed by 4 bases and the J gene end by 2 bases; junction bases not matched to a gene: 6. In nucleotides, the CDR3 is TGTGCCAGCAGCAATCATGGACAGGCTGGAAACACCATATATTTT. Translation gives CASSNHGQAGNTIYF.

This chain joins TRBV7-2 and TRBJ2-1, with 9 bases aligning to TRBD1. This CDR3 region has 16 residues. After removal of 4 bases from V and 10 bases from J, the junction contained 14 bases not matched to a gene. CDR1 and CDR2 (germline): SGHTA, FQGNSA. The CDR3 sequence: CASSSENPGQGAEQFF. CDR3 in DNA: TGTGCCAGCAGCTCCGAAAACCCGGGACAGGGTGCGGAGCAGTTCTTC. Looking up the rest from reference TRBV7-2 and TRBJ2-1 gives the full variable domain: GAGVSQSPSNKVTEKGKDVELRCDPISGHTALYWYRQSLGQGLEFLIYFQGNSAPDKSGLPSDRFSAERTGGSVSTLTIQRTQQEDSAVYLCASSSENPGQGAEQFFGPGTRLTVL.

The table lists this clone with a count of one. The chain couples TRBV12-3 or TRBV12-4 to TRBJ1-2, with D tentatively TRBD1 (5 bases). The CDR3 loop spans 13 amino acids. Trimming took 2 bases from V and 4 from J, leaving 8 bases between them. The CDR3 DNA reads TGTGCCAGCAGTTTACAGGGAGGCTATGGCTACACCTTC. Residues: CASSLQGGYGYTF.

V is TRBV7-2 and J is TRBJ1-5, with D uncertain. Trimming took 5 bases from V and 6 from J, leaving 11 bases between them. The CDR3 sequence is 13 residues long. Germline lookup yields CDR1 SGHTA and CDR2 FQGNSA. The CDR3 is CASSAGKPQPQHF. In DNA form, the CDR3 reads TGTGCCAGCAGCGCGGGGAAACCTCAGCCCCAGCATTTT.

This chain joins TRBV7-9 and TRBJ2-7, with D tentatively TRBD2 (5 bases). With 5 bases removed from V and 1 base from J, the gap between germline ends came to 15 bases. The germline gives CDR1 SEHNR, CDR2 FQNEAQ (reference sequence). This CDR3 has 15 amino acids. CDR3 DNA sequence: TGTGCCAGCAGCACTGAACGGACTCGGTCCTACGAGCAGTACTTC. It codes for CASSTERTRSYEQYF. The variable domain in full, with the rest retrieved from reference TRBV7-9 and TRBJ2-7, is DTGVSQNPRHKITKRGQNVTFRCDPISEHNRLYWYRQTLGQGPEFLTYFQNEAQLEKSRLLSDRFSAERPKGSFSTLEIQRTEQGDSAMYLCASSTERTRSYEQYFGPGTRLTVT.

This clone was detected once. The chain links TRBV7-3 to TRBJ1-2; D is ambiguous. Trimming shortened V by 5 bases and J by 2 bases, and 15 bases separated the two germline ends. This CDR3 has 15 residues. Germline V gene sequence: CDR1 SGHTA, CDR2 FQGTGA. The CDR3 here is CASSPEVSDNYGYTF. CDR3 coding DNA: TGTGCCAGCAGCCCCGAGGTTTCCGACAACTATGGCTACACCTTC.

The rearrangement links TRBV27 to TRBJ2-7; 8 bases fit TRBD1. Trimming removed 0 bases from V and 1 base from J; junction bases left unmatched: 5. CDR3 length: 16 amino acids. The germline V gene has CDR1 MNHEY and CDR2 SMNVEV (reference sequence). The CDR3 DNA reads TGTGCCAGCAGTTTATCTCGGACAGGGTTATCCTACGAGCAGTACTTC. Encoded protein: CASSLSRTGLSYEQYF.

The chain carries TRBV6-5 and TRBJ1-3, with D hard to call. This CDR3 is built from 14 residues. Germline V gives CDR1 MNHEY, CDR2 SVGAGI. Trimming stripped 4 bases from V and 4 bases from J, with 11 bases between. The CDR3 loop is CASSFLDHGNTIYF. The CDR3 bases are TGTGCCAGCAGTTTTCTAGATCACGGAAACACCATATATTTT.

This chain joins TRBV24-1 and TRBJ2-7, with D tentatively TRBD2 (6 bases). The length of the CDR3 is 12 residues. Germline V gene lookup returns CDR1 KGHDR and CDR2 SFDVKD. V was shortened by 6 bases and J by 2 bases, with 7 bases between the two germline ends. CDR3 bases: TGTGCCACCAGTTCGGGGGCCTACGAGCAGTACTTC. It codes for CATSSGAYEQYF.

The chain uses TRBV10-3 and TRBJ1-5, with 8 bases that match TRBD1. Trimming took 2 bases from V and 6 from J; bases not matched to a gene: 6. The germline V gene has CDR1 ENHRY and CDR2 SYGVKD. There are 15 residues in the CDR3. CDR3 nucleotides: TGTGCCATCAGTGAGACGGGACAGGTAGGTCAGCCCCAGCATTTT. Translating gives CAISETGQVGQPQHF.

This sequence joins TRBV28 and TRBJ1-3; 7 nucleotides line up with TRBD1. This CDR3 has 14 residues. V gave up 8 bases and J gave up 3 bases; unmatched junction bases: 7. The germline gives CDR1 MDHEN, CDR2 SYDVKM. The CDR3, as DNA: TGTGCCAGCCGGGAGGGGGCCGGTGGAAACACCATATATTTT. Translating it yields CASREGAGGNTIYF.

This sequence joins TRBV6-1 and TRBJ2-1, with 12 bases that match TRBD2. The CDR3 is 17 amino acids. Trimming removed 2 bases from V and 4 bases from J; junction bases left unmatched: 6. Germline values: CDR1 MNHNS, CDR2 SASEGT. The DNA of the CDR3 is TGTGCCAGCAGTGAATCCCTAGCGGGAGGGGGGTACAATGAGCAGTTCTTC. Protein sequence: CASSESLAGGGYNEQFF.

The chain is built from TRBV18 and TRBJ1-3; D is unclear. V was trimmed by 2 bases and J by 0 bases, leaving 11 bases between them. Germline V gives CDR1 KGHSH, CDR2 LQKENI. The CDR3 consists of 16 residues. Here the CDR3 reads CASSPGQASSGNTIYF. CDR3 nucleotides: TGTGCCAGCTCACCAGGCCAGGCGAGCTCTGGAAACACCATATATTTT.

This sequence joins TRBV10-3 and TRBJ1-1, with D possibly being TRBD1 (5 bases). Germline V gives CDR1 ENHRY, CDR2 SYGVKD. Trimming removed 7 bases from V and 1 base from J, with 13 bases in between. The CDR3 runs 14 residues. The CDR3 is CAINRDGGNTEAFF. The DNA of the CDR3 is TGTGCCATCAACCGGGACGGGGGGAACACTGAAGCTTTCTTT.

The CDR3 loop reads CASSQVAAGNTEAFF. The CDR3 DNA follows: TGTGCCAGCAGCCAAGTGGCAGCGGGGAACACTGAAGCTTTCTTT. The genes are TRBV14 and TRBJ1-1; D remains unclear. The CDR3 is made up of 15 amino acids. The germline gives CDR1 SGHDN, CDR2 FVKESK. The V and J ends lost 1 base and 1 base respectively, with 10 bases between them. The full variable domain, its missing parts supplied by reference TRBV14 and TRBJ1-1, is EAGVTQFPSHSVIEKGQTVTLRCDPISGHDNLYWYRRVMGKEIKFLLHFVKESKQDESGMPNNRFLAERTGGTYSTLKVQPAELEDSGVYFCASSQVAAGNTEAFFGQGTRLTVV.

This clone was observed once. This chain joins TRBV21-1 and TRBJ2-1; TRBD1, as called in the table, went unchecked against the DNA. TRBV21-1 corresponds to a pseudogene. The CDR3 length is 16 residues. CDR3 region: CASSKGGRASYNEQFF. The DNA for the CDR3 is TGTGCCAGCAGCAAAGGTGGCAGGGCGTCCTACAATGAGCAGTTCTTC.

The CDR3 sequence is CASSDNTNYGYTF. DNA for the CDR3: TGTGCCAGCAGTGATAACACCAACTATGGCTACACCTTC. The V gene is TRBV6-1, the J gene TRBJ1-2; D remains ambiguous. Germline assignment: CDR1 MNHNS and CDR2 SASEGT. This CDR3 has 13 residues. V was trimmed by 3 bases and J by 2 bases, leaving 7 bases between them.

The chain is built from TRBV6-5 and TRBJ2-7, with D possibly TRBD1 on 7 matching bases. In germline, CDR1 is MNHEY, CDR2 SVGAGI. There are 15 residues in the CDR3. Trimming pared 0 bases from V and 7 bases from J, leaving 16 bases between. DNA of the CDR3: TGTGCCAGCAGTTACTCCAATGCTCAGGGGGGAGAGCAGTACTTC. It encodes CASSYSNAQGGEQYF.

The J gene is TRBJ1-5, the V gene TRBV5-6, with D possibly matching TRBD1 (6 bases). Germline CDR1 reads SGHDT; CDR2 reads YYEEEE. CDR3 length equals 16 residues. V was pared by 2 bases and J by 5 bases, with 17 bases between. CDR3 nucleotide sequence: TGTGCCAGCAGCTTTTACGGGGCAGGGGACCATCAGCCCCAGCATTTT. Translated: CASSFYGAGDHQPQHF.